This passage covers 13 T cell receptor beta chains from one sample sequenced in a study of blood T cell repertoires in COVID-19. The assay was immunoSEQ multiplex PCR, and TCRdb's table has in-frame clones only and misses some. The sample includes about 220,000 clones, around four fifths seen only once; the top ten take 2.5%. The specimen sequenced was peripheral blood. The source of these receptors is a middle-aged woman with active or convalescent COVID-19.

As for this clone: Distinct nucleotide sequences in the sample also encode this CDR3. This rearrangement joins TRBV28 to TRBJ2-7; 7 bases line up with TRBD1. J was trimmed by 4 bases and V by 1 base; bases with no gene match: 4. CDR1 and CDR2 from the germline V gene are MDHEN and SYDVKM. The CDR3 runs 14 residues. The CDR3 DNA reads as TGTGCCAGCAGTTTATTGCAGGGGGTTTACGAGCAGTACTTC. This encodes CASSLLQGVYEQYF.

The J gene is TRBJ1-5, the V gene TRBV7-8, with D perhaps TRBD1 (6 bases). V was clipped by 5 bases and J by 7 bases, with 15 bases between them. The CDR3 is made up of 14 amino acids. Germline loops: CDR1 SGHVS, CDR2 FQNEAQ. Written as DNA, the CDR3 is TGTGCCAGCAGCCCGCGGGCAGGGGAACAGCCCCAGCATTTT. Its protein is CASSPRAGEQPQHF.

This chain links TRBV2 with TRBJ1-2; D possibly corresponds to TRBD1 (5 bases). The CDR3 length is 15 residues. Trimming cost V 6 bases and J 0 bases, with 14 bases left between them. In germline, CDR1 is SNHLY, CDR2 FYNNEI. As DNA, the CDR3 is TGTGCCAGCAGCAAATCGGGGGTCCCTAACTATGGCTACACCTTC. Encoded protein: CASSKSGVPNYGYTF.

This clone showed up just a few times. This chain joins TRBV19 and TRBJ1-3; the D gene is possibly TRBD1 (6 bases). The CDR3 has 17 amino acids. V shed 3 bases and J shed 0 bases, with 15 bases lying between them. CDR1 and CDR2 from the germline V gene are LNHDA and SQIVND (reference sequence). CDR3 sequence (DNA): TGTGCCAGTAGTATCCGGGACACTGTAAACTCTGGAAACACCATATATTTT. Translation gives CASSIRDTVNSGNTIYF.

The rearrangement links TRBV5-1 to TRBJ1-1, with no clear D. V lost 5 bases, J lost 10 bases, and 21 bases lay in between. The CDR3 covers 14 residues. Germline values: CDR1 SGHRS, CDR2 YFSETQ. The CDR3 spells CASRPQPGGSGAFF. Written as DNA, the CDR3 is TGCGCCAGCAGACCACAGCCCGGAGGGTCGGGAGCTTTCTTT.

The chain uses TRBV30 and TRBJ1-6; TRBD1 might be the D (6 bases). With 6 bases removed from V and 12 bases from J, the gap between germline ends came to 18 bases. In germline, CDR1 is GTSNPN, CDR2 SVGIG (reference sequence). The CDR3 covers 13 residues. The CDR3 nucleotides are TGTGCCTGTAACAGGGAAGTTGGAAAACCCCTCCACTTT. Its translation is CACNREVGKPLHF.

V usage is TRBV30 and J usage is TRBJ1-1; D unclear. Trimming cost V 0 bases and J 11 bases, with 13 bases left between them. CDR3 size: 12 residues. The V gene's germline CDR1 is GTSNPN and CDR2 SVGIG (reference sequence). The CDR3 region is CAWSVDWGGAFF. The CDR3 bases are TGTGCCTGGAGTGTTGATTGGGGAGGTGCTTTCTTT.

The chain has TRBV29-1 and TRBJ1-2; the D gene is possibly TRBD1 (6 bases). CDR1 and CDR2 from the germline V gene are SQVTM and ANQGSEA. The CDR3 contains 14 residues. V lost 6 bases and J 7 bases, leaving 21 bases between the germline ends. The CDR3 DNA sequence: TGCAGCGTGGGAGGGGAAGGGGGGTATGCTGGCTACACCTTC. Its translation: CSVGGEGGYAGYTF.

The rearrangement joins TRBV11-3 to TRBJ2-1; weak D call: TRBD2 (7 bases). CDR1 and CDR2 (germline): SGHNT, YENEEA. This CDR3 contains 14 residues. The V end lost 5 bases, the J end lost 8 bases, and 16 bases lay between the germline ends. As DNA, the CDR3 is TGTGCCAGCAGCCCGGGAACAGGGAGGGATGAGCAGTTCTTC. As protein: CASSPGTGRDEQFF.

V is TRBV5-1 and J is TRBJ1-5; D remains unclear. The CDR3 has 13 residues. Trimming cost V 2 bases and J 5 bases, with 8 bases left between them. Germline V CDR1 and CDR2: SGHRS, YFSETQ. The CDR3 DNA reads TGCGCCAGCAGCTTAGGAGTCGATCAGCCCCAGCATTTT. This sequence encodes CASSLGVDQPQHF.

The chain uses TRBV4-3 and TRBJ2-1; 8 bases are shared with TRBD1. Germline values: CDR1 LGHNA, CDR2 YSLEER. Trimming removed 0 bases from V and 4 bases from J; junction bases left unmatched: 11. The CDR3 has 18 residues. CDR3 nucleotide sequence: TGCGCCAGCAGCCAAGATCTGGTTGGCAGGGGGCGTTACAATGAGCAGTTCTTC. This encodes CASSQDLVGRGRYNEQFF.

CDR3 bases: TGTGCCAGTAGTATCCTTCCCCAGGGAATCGGGAACTATGGCTACACCTTC. Protein sequence: CASSILPQGIGNYGYTF. The V call is TRBV19, the J call TRBJ1-2, with D perhaps TRBD1 (5 bases). Germline CDR1 reads LNHDA; CDR2 reads SQIVND (reference sequence). Trimming pared 3 bases from V and 2 bases from J, leaving 19 bases between. CDR3 size: 17 residues.

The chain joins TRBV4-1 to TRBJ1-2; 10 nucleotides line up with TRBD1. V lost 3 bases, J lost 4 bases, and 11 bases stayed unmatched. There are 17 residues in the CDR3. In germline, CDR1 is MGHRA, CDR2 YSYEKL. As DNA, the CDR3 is TGCGCCAGCAGCCATTTTTTCCGGGACAGGGGACCCTATGGCTACACCTTC. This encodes CASSHFFRDRGPYGYTF.